These 9 T cell receptor beta chains share one sample of origin, sequenced in a study of T-cell memory formation after mild COVID-19. MiXCR, applied by TCRdb to the 5' RACE reads, yields one record per CDR3 protein. The sample holds roughly 35,000 distinct CDR3 sequences, about 7.3% seen once. What was sequenced was PBMCs or a T cell subset sorted from them (not recorded which). All receptors derive from a man between 18 and 35 years old who had mild COVID-19 (a few samples of this study predate the infection). Cell type and time point are not known.

This clonotype was counted at least ten times. The genes are TRBV4-2 and TRBJ2-5; 14 positions agree with TRBD2. This CDR3 is 15 amino acids long. V was pared by 3 bases and J by 4 bases, with 1 base of the junction left unmatched. CDR1 and CDR2 from the germline V gene are LGHNA and YNFKEQ. DNA of the CDR3: TGTGCCAGCAGCCAGACTAGCGGGGGGGCAGAGACCCAGTACTTC. This encodes CASSQTSGGAETQYF.

The sample holds a few counts of this clonotype. V gene TRBV18 combines with J gene TRBJ1-1; D remains unclear. V was cut by 0 bases and J by 6 bases, with 8 bases left in between. Germline CDR1 reads KGHSH; CDR2 reads LQKENI. The CDR3 totals 13 residues. CDR3 residues: CASSPPSSSEAFF. The CDR3 DNA follows: TGTGCCAGCTCACCACCGTCCAGCTCTGAAGCTTTCTTT.

The CDR3 here is CASGQGQGGADTQYF. CDR3 sequence (DNA): TGTGCCAGCGGGCAAGGACAGGGGGGCGCAGATACGCAGTATTTT. The chain recombines TRBV6-1 with TRBJ2-3, with 10 bases fitting TRBD1. Germline lookup yields CDR1 MNHNS and CDR2 SASEGT. J gave up 4 bases and V 8 bases, and 9 bases lay outside the gene matches. The CDR3 runs 15 residues.

This clonotype was seen repeatedly, ten times or more. An end of the junction differs from the germline gene, which may be a read error. CDR3 DNA: TGTGCCAGCAGCCCATACACCGTCGTAACACTCAGTTTC. This translates into CASSPYTVVTLSF. V gene TRBV7-8 combines with J gene TRBJ2-7; D is undetermined. CDR3 length: 13 amino acids. CDR1 is SGHVS and CDR2 is FQNEAQ in the germline V gene.

The table lists this clonotype with many counts. The chain has TRBV6-4 and TRBJ2-3, with 13 bases lining up with TRBD2. The CDR3 extends over 16 amino acids. Losses at the gene ends were 0 bases for V and 4 bases for J; bases not matched to a gene: 1. Germline V gives CDR1 MRHNA, CDR2 SNTAGT. This chain's CDR3 is CASSDSTSGGPDTQYF. The CDR3 bases are TGTGCCAGCAGTGACTCGACTAGCGGGGGGCCAGATACGCAGTATTTT.

The rearrangement uses TRBV10-2 and TRBJ1-5; D unclear. The CDR3 has 16 residues. Trimming took 0 bases from V and 4 from J, leaving 13 bases between them. Germline CDR1 WSHSY, CDR2 SAAADI. The CDR3 sequence is CASSESYGVQNQPQHF. The CDR3 region has the DNA TGCGCCAGCAGTGAGTCGTATGGGGTCCAGAATCAGCCCCAGCATTTT.

This clonotype was counted at least ten times. V gene TRBV6-2 or TRBV6-3 combines with J gene TRBJ2-5, with unresolved D. This CDR3 spans 12 amino acids. Germline CDR1 reads MNHEY; CDR2 reads SVGEGT. Trimming left V 4 bases short and J 3 bases short, with 6 bases between. The CDR3 protein is CASSSAEETQYF. The CDR3 nucleotides read TGTGCCAGCAGTTCAGCAGAAGAGACCCAGTACTTC.

This clonotype was observed at least ten times. As the CDR3 is not closed by the conserved phenylalanine or tryptophan, this likely results from a read error. The DNA is omitted, as the CDR3 cannot be located on it reliably, and the CDR3 follows TCRdb's listing. The rearrangement joins TRBV28 to TRBJ2-3; no check of the table's D call, TRBD1, against the DNA was made. Germline-derived CDR1 and CDR2 are MDHEN and SYDVKM. The CDR3 spans 13 amino acids, including both terminal residues. CDR3 residues: CASSPDSFWGLPS.

This chain connects TRBV20-1 to TRBJ1-5; D remains unclear. Germline V CDR1 and CDR2: DFQATT, SNEGSKA (reference sequence). V was shortened by 4 bases and J by 4 bases, with 14 bases between the two germline ends. This CDR3 has 14 amino acids. The DNA for the CDR3 is TGCAGTGCTAACCCGGGCCACCCAAATCAGCCCCAGCATTTT. This sequence encodes CSANPGHPNQPQHF.